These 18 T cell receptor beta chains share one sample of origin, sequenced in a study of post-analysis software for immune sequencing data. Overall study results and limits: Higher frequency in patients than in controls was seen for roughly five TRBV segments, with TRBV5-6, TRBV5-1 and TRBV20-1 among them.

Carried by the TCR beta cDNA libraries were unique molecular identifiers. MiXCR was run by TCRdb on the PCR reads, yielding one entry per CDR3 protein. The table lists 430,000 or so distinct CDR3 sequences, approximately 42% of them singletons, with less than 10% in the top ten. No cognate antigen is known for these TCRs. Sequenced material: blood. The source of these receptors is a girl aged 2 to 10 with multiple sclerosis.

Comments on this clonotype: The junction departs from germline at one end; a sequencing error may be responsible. The CDR3 DNA sequence: TGTGCCATTCACAGTTCAACTAGTGAAAAACTGTTTTTT. Translation: CAIHSSTSEKLFF. This sequence joins TRBV10-3 and TRBJ1-4; D unresolved. The CDR3 has 13 amino acids. In germline, CDR1 is ENHRY, CDR2 SYGVKD.

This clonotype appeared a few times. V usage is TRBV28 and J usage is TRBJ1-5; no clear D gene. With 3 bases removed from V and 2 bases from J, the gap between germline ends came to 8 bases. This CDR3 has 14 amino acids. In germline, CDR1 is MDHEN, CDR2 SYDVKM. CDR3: CASSFMPGNQPQHF. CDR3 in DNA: TGTGCCAGCAGTTTTATGCCAGGCAATCAGCCCCAGCATTTT.

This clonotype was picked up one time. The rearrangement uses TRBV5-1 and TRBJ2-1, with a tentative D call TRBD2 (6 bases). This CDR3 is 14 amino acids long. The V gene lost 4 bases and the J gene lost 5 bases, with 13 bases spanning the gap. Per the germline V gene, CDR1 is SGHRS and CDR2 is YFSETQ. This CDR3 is CASSLSEGNNEQFF. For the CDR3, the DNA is TGCGCCAGCAGCCTCTCGGAGGGGAACAATGAGCAGTTCTTC. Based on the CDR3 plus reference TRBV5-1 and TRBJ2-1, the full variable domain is KAGVTQTPRYLIKTRGQQVTLSCSPISGHRSVSWYQQTPGQGLQFLFEYFSETQRNKGNFPGRFSGRQFSNSRSEMNVSTLELGDSALYLCASSLSEGNNEQFFGPGTRLTVL.

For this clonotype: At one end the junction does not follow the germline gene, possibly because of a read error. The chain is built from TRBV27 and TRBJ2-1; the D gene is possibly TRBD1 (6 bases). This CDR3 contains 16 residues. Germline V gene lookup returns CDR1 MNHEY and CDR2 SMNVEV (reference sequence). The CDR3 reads CANSSFGGRNYNEQFF. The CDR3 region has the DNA TGTGCCAACAGTTCCTTTGGGGGCAGAAACTACAATGAGCAGTTCTTC.

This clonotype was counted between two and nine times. The CDR3 sequence: CSAIPWTGNTEAFF. CDR3 DNA sequence: TGCAGTGCCATTCCTTGGACGGGGAACACTGAAGCTTTCTTT. The J gene is TRBJ1-1, the V gene TRBV20-1; no clear D gene. The V gene lost 6 bases and the J gene lost 1 base, with 15 bases spanning the gap. This CDR3 region has 14 residues. The germline V gene has CDR1 DFQATT and CDR2 SNEGSKA (reference sequence).

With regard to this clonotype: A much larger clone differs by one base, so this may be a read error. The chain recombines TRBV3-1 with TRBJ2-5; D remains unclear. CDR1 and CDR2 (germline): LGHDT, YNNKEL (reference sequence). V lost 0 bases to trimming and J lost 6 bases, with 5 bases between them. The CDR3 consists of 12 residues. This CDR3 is CASSQERKTQYF. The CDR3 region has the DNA TGTGCCAGCAGCCAAGAGCGGAAGACCCAGTACTTC.

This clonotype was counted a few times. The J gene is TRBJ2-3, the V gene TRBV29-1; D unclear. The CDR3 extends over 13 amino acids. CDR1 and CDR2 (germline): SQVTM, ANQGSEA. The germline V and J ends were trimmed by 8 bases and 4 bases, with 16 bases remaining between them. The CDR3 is CSSRGRHPDTQYF. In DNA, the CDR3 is TGCAGCTCCCGCGGCCGTCACCCAGATACGCAGTATTTT.

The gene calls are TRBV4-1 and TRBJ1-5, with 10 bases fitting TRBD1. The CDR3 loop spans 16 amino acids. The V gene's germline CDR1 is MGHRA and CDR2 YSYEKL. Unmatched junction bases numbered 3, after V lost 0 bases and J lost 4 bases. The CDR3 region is CASSQEGTGVNQPQHF. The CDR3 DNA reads TGCGCCAGCAGCCAAGAGGGGACAGGGGTAAATCAGCCCCAGCATTTT.

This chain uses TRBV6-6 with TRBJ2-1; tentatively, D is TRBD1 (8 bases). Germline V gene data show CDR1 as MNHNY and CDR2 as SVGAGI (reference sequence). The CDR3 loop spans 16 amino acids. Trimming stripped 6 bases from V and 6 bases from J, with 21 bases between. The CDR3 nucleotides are TGTGCCAGCAGCTACCCCGACAGGGGAGGGACCAATGAGCAGTTCTTC. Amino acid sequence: CASSYPDRGGTNEQFF.

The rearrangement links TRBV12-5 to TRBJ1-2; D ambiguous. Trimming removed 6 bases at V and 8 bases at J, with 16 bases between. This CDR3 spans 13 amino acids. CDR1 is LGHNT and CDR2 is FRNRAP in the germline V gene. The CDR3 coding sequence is TGTGCTAGTGGCCCAAGCGAATTGGAGGGCTACACCTTC. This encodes CASGPSELEGYTF.

The CDR3 nucleotides read TGTGCCAGCAGTCCTGCAGACGCCTACAATGAGCAGTTCTTC. Its protein product is CASSPADAYNEQFF. The chain carries TRBV6-6 and TRBJ2-1; D unresolved. There are 14 residues in the CDR3. The V gene lost 5 bases and the J gene lost 2 bases, with 10 bases spanning the gap. Germline CDR1 is MNHNY and CDR2 is SVGAGI (reference sequence).

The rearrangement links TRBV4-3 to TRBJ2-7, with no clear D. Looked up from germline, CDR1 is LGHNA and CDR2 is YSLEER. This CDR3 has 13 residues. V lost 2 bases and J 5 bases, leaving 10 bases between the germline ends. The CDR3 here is CASSQTRVHEQYF. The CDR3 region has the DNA TGCGCCAGCAGCCAAACGAGAGTTCACGAGCAGTACTTC.

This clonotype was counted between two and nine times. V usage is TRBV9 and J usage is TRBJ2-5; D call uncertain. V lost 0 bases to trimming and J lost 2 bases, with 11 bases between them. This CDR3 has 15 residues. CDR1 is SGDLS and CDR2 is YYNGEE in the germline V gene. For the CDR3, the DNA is TGTGCCAGCAGCGTAGAAAGGTCAGCACAAGAGACCCAGTACTTC. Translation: CASSVERSAQETQYF.

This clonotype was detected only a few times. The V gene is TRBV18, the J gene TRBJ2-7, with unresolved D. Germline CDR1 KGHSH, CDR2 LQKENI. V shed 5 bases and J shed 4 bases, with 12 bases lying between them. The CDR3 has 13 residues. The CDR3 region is CASSGLDRYEQYF. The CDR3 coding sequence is TGTGCCAGCTCAGGATTGGACCGATACGAGCAGTACTTC. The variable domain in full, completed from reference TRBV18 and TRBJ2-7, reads NAGVMQNPRHLVRRRGQEARLRCSPMKGHSHVYWYRQLPEEGLKFMVYLQKENIIDESGMPKERFSAEFPKEGPSILRIQQVVRGDSAAYFCASSGLDRYEQYFGPGTRLTVT.

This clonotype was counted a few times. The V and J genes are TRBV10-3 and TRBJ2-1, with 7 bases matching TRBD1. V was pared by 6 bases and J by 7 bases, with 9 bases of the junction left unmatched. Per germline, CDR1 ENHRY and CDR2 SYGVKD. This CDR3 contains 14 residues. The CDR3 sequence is CAISAGTAANEQFF. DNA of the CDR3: TGTGCCATCAGCGCAGGGACAGCGGCGAATGAGCAGTTCTTC.

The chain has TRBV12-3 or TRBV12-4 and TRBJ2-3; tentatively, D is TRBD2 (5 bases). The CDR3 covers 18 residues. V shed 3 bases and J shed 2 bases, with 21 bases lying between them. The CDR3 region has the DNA TGTGCCAGCAGTTTGGGCCGACGGGATAGACCATACACAGATACGCAGTATTTT. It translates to CASSLGRRDRPYTDTQYF.

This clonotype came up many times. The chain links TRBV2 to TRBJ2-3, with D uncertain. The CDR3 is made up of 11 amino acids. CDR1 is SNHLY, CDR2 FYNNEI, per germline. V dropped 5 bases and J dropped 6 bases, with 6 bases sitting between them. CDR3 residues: CASSSGDTQYF. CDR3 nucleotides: TGTGCCAGCAGTAGTGGGGATACGCAGTATTTT.

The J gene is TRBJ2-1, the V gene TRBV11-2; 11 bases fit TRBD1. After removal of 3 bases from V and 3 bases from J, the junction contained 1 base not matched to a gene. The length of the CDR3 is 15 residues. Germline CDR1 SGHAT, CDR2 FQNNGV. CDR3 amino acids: CASSFGTGGYNEQFF. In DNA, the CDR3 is TGTGCCAGCAGCTTCGGGACAGGGGGCTACAATGAGCAGTTCTTC. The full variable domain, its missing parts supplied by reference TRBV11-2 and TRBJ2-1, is EAGVAQSPRYKIIEKRQSVAFWCNPISGHATLYWYQQILGQGPKLLIQFQNNGVVDDSQLPKDRFSAERLKGVDSTLKIQPAKLEDSAVYLCASSFGTGGYNEQFFGPGTRLTVL.